This record concerns one T cell receptor beta chain sequence. Its specificity is not known. The entry originates in a study of cytomegalovirus exposure and HLA in healthy donors. Study-level results: Later genetic work tied a missense DCLRE1C variant to beta-chain V and J trimming. For cytomegalovirus status, the classifier reportedly gave diagnoses with high specificity and sensitivity. Confirmation was obtained in vitro that a few CMV-associated chains are specific for CMV antigens. As a later analysis revealed, most CMV-associated TCR beta chains appeared HLA-restricted.

Trimming took 7 bases from V and 2 from J; bases not matched to a gene: 9. Germline CDR1 and CDR2: SGHVS and FQNEAQ. The CDR3 sequence is 15 residues long. Amplification used 60 Vbeta primers and 13 Jbeta primers. TCRdb's copy holds only in-frame clones and misses some; the assay was immunoSEQ multiplex PCR. This table has 110,000 to 150,000 clones, around 77% appearing once. The chain has TRBV7-8 and TRBJ2-3, with TRBD1 identical over 7 bases. The source material was PBMCs. The origin of this receptor is a woman between 45 and 65 years old in good health and CMV-seronegative. This chain's CDR3 is CASTYEGQSTDTQYF. CDR3 nucleotide sequence: TGTGCCAGCACGTATGAGGGACAGTCCACAGATACGCAGTATTTT.